This TCR beta chain was documented in a study of blood T cell repertoires in COVID-19. Overall study context: Acute-phase and convalescent COVID-19 samples originated in the United States, Italy and Spain.

This clone was seen only once. Germline lookup yields CDR1 MNHEY and CDR2 SVGEGT. The CDR3 spans 14 residues. The V end lost 6 bases, the J end lost 6 bases, and 17 bases lay between the germline ends. Authors' data handling: Amplification of reference gene primers provided the estimated nucleated cell counts. The assay was immunoSEQ multiplex PCR, and TCRdb's table has in-frame clones only and misses some. The V and J calls and clone size were taken over from that table, and D and trimming were inferred from the DNA. The sample comprises roughly 150,000 clones, about 86% of which are singletons, and approximately 8% rests with the top ten.

This chain joins TRBV6-2 or TRBV6-3 and TRBJ1-2; D might be TRBD1 (5 bases). The material sequenced was peripheral blood. The source is a human donor in a cohort sampled during active COVID-19. In DNA form, the CDR3 reads TGTGCCAGCAGCCCTTGGGGCCTAAGTCATGGCTACACCTTC. It specifies CASSPWGLSHGYTF.